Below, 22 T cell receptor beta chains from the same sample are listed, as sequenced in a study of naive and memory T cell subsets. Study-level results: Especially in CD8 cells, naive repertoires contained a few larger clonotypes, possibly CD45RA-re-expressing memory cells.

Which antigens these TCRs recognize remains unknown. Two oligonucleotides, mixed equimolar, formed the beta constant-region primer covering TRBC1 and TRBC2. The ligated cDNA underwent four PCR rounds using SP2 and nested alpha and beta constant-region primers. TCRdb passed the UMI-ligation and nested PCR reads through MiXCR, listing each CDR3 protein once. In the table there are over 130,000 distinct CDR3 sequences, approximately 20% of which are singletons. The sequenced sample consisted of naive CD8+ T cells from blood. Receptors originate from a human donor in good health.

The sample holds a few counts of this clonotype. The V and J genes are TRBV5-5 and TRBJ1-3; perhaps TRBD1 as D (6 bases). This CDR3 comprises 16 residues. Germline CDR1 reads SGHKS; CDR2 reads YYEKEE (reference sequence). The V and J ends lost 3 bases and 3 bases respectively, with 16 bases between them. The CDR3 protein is CASSSVTRDNGNTIYF. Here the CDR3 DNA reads TGTGCCAGCAGCTCCGTCACTAGGGACAATGGAAACACCATATATTTT.

In DNA form, the CDR3 reads TGCGCCAGCAGCCAACGGGACCGAGATACGCAGTATTTT. It yields the protein CASSQRDRDTQYF. The V call is TRBV4-3, the J call TRBJ2-3, with D possibly called TRBD1 or TRBD2 (5 bases each). The germline V and J ends were trimmed by 2 bases and 5 bases, with 8 bases remaining between them. Germline lookup yields CDR1 LGHNA and CDR2 YSLEER. The length of the CDR3 is 13 residues.

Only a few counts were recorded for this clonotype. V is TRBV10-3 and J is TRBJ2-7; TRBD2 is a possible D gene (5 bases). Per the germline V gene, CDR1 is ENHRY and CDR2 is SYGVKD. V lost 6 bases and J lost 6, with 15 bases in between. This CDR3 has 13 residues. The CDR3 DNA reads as TGTGCCATCAGAGAGGGCAGCAAGGTCGAGCAGTACTTC. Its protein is CAIREGSKVEQYF.

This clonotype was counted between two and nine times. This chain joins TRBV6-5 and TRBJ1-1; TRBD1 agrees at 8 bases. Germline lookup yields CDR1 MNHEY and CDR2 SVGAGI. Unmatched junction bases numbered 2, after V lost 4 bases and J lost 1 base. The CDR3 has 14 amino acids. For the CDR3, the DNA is TGTGCCAGCAGTTTTCAGGGGGCGAACACTGAAGCTTTCTTT. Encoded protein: CASSFQGANTEAFF.

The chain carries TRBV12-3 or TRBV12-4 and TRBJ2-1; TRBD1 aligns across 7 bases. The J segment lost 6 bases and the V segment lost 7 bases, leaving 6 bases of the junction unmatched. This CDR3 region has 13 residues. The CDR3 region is CASTRGKPNEQFF. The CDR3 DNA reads TGTGCCAGCACCAGGGGGAAGCCCAATGAGCAGTTCTTC.

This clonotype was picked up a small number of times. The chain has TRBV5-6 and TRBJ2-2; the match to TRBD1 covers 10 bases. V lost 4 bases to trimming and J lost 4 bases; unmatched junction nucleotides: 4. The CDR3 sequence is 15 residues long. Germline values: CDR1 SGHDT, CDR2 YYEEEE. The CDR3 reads CASSPDRGGTGELFF. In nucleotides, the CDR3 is TGTGCCAGCAGCCCGGACAGGGGGGGCACCGGGGAGCTGTTTTTT.

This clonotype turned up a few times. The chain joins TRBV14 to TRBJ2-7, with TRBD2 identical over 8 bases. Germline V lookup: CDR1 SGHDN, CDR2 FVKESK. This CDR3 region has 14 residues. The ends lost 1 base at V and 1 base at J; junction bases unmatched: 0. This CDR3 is CASSQVAGSYEQYF. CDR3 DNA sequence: TGTGCCAGCAGCCAAGTAGCGGGGTCCTACGAGCAGTACTTC. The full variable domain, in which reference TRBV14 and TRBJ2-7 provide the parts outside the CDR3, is EAGVTQFPSHSVIEKGQTVTLRCDPISGHDNLYWYRRVMGKEIKFLLHFVKESKQDESGMPNNRFLAERTGGTYSTLKVQPAELEDSGVYFCASSQVAGSYEQYFGPGTRLTVT.

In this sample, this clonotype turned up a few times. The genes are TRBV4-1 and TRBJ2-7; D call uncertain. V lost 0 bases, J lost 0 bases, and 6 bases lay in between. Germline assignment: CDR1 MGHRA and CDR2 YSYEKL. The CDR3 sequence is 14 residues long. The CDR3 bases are TGCGCCAGCAGCCAAGAGCAAAGCTCCTACGAGCAGTACTTC. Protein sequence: CASSQEQSSYEQYF.

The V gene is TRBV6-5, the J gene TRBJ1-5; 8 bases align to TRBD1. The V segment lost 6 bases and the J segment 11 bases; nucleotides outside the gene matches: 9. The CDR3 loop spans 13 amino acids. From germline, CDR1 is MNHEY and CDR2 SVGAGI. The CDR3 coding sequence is TGTGCCAGCAGCGGACAGGGACTCGAAGCCCAGCATTTT. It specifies CASSGQGLEAQHF.

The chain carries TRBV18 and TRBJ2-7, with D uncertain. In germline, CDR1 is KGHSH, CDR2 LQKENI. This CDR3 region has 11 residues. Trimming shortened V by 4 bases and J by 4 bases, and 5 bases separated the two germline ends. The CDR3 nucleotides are TGTGCCAGCTCACGAGAGTACGAGCAGTACTTC. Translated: CASSREYEQYF.

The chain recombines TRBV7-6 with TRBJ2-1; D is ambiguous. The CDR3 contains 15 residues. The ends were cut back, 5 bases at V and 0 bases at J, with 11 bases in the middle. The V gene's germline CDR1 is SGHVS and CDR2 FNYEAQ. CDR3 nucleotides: TGTGCCAGCAGCCCAATAGGAAACTCCTACAATGAGCAGTTCTTC. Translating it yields CASSPIGNSYNEQFF.

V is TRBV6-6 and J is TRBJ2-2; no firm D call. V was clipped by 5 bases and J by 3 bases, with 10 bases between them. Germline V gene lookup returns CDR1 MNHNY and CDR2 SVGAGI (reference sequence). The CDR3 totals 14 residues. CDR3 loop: CASSPRTHTGELFF. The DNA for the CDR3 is TGTGCCAGCAGTCCCCGGACCCACACCGGGGAGCTGTTTTTT.

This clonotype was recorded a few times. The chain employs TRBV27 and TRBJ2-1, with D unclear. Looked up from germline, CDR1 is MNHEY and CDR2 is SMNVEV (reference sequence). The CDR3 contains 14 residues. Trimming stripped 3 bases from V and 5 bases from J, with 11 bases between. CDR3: CASSFRGDHNEQFF. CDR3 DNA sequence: TGTGCCAGCAGTTTCCGAGGAGACCACAATGAGCAGTTCTTC.

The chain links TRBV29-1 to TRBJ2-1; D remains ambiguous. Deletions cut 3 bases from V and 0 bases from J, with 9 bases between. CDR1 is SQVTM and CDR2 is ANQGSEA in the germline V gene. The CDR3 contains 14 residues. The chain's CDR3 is CSVEFTASYNEQFF. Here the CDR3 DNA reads TGCAGCGTTGAGTTCACTGCCTCCTACAATGAGCAGTTCTTC.

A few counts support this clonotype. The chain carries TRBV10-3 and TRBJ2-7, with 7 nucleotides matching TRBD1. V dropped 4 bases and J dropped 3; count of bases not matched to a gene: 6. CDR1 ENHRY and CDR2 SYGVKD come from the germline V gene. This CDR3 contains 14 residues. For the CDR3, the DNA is TGTGCCATCAGTGGACCGGGACAGCACTACGAGCAGTACTTC. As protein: CAISGPGQHYEQYF.

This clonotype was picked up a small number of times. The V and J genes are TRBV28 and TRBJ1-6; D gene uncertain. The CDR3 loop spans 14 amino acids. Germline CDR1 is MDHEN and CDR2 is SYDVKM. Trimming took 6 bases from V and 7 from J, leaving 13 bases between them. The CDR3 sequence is CASRTTDYNSPLHF. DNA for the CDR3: TGTGCCAGCAGGACCACAGATTACAATTCACCCCTCCACTTT. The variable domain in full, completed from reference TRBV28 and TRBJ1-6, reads DVKVTQSSRYLVKRTGEKVFLECVQDMDHENMFWYRQDPGLGLRLIYFSYDVKMKEKGDIPEGYSVSREKKERFSLILESASTNQTSMYLCASRTTDYNSPLHFGNGTRLTVT.

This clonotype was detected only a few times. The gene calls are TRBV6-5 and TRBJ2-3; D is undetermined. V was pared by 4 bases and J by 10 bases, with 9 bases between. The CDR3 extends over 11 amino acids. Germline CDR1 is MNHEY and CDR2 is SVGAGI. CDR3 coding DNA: TGTGCCAGCAGTTCCCCGGGTGCGCAGTATTTT. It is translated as CASSSPGAQYF.

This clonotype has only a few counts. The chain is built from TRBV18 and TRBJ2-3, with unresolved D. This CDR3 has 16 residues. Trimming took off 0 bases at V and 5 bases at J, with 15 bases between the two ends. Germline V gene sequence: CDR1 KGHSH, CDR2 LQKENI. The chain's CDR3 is CASSPPEDPSLDTQYF. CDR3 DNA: TGTGCCAGCTCACCACCCGAGGACCCTTCGTTAGATACGCAGTATTTT.

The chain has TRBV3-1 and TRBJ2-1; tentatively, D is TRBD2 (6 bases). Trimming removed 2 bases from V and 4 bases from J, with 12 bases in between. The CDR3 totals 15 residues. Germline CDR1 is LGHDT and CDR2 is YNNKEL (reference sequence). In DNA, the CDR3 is TGTGCCAGCAGCCAATTAGGTGGGAGGTACAATGAGCAGTTCTTC. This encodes CASSQLGGRYNEQFF.

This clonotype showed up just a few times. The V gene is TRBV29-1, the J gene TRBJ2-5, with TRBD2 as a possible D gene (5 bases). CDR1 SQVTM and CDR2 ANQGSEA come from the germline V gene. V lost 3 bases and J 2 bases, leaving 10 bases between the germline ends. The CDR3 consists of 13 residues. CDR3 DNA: TGCAGCGTTGAGACGACTACACAAGAGACCCAGTACTTC. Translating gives CSVETTTQETQYF.

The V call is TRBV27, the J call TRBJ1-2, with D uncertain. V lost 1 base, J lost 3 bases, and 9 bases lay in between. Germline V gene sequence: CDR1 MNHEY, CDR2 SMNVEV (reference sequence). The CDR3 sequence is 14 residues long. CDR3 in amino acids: CASSLYGEHYGYTF. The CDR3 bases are TGTGCCAGCAGTTTATACGGGGAGCACTATGGCTACACCTTC.

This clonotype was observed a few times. CDR3 sequence reads: CAISESSGGSDTQYF. The DNA of the CDR3 is TGTGCCATCAGTGAGTCGTCAGGGGGCTCAGATACGCAGTATTTT. The chain employs TRBV10-3 and TRBJ2-3; 8 bases agree with TRBD1. Trimming cost V 0 bases and J 4 bases; bases outside gene matches: 3. Germline V CDR1 and CDR2: ENHRY, SYGVKD. CDR3 length equals 15 residues.